This TCR beta chain was captured by sequencing in a study of shared clonotypes between healthy human individuals. Whole-study findings and limits: Specimens sampled were limited to blood, with tissue repertoires likely differing.

Original analysis: Sequence data from immunoSEQ were junction-only and lacked quality scores; consequently, filtering differed. The assay was immunoSEQ multiplex PCR, and TCRdb's table has in-frame clones only and misses some. The D gene and trimming were derived from the DNA, and the V and J assignments and clone size from that table. Of about 500,000 clones in the sample, around 77% were seen once. The ends were cut back, 3 bases at V and 4 bases at J, with 10 bases in the middle. Germline values: CDR1 LNHNV, CDR2 YYDKDF (reference sequence). The CDR3 spans 14 residues. The study drew all its donors from Caucasian adults living in Nashville, Tennessee. Regarding this clone: Its antigen is not known.

The origin of this receptor is a woman aged 40-49 years in good health. Some clones in this sample may be carry-over from other donors' samples. The chain carries TRBV15 and TRBJ2-4; D might be TRBD1 or TRBD2, each matching 5 bases. The sequencing sample was made of PBMCs. CDR3 sequence (DNA): TGTGCCACCAGCAGCGAGGGACCGAAAAACATTCAGTACTTC. Protein: CATSSEGPKNIQYF.